The next 14 T cell receptor beta chains were all read from a single sample in a study of shared clonotypes between healthy human individuals. Some clones are missing from TCRdb's copy, which holds only in-frame ones; the method was immunoSEQ multiplex PCR. The sample records some 900,000 clones, approximately 76% being singletons. Material for sequencing was memory CD4+ T cells sorted from blood. The subset is: CD45RA-negative fraction. All receptors come from a man younger than 35 in good health.

This chain connects TRBV12-2 to TRBJ2-7; no DNA check was done on the table's D call, TRBD2. TRBV12-2 is a pseudogene. The CDR3 extends over 15 amino acids. The CDR3 bases are TGTGCAAGTCGCTTAGTTGGGGGAGGGTACTACGAGCAGTACTTC. It is translated as CASRLVGGGYYEQYF.

The CDR3 DNA sequence: TGTGCCTGGAGGGGACTAGCGGAGAACAATGAGCAGTTCTTC. Its protein product is CAWRGLAENNEQFF. The chain employs TRBV30 and TRBJ2-1, with 11 nucleotides matching TRBD2. Germline loops: CDR1 GTSNPN, CDR2 SVGIG (reference sequence). Trimming cost V 3 bases and J 5 bases; bases outside gene matches: 3. This CDR3 comprises 14 residues.

This rearrangement joins TRBV5-4 to TRBJ2-7; D unresolved. The CDR3 runs 14 residues. CDR1 and CDR2 (germline): SGHNT, YYREEE (reference sequence). Trimming left V 2 bases short and J 6 bases short, with 15 bases between. CDR3 nucleotides: TGTGCCAGCAGCTTACCCCTACAAGGTTCCGAGCAGTACTTC. Translated, it gives CASSLPLQGSEQYF.

The rearrangement joins TRBV25-1 to TRBJ2-5; 8 bases map to TRBD2. The CDR3 is 16 residues long. CDR1 and CDR2 from the germline V gene are MGHDK and SYGVNS. J was trimmed by 4 bases and V by 2 bases; bases with no gene match: 9. The CDR3 bases are TGTGCCAGCAGTGAACTCAGCGGGAGTTCTGGAGAGACCCAGTACTTC. Amino acid sequence: CASSELSGSSGETQYF.

A word on this clone: Other DNA sequences from this sample encode an identical CDR3 as well. The V call is TRBV10-2, the J call TRBJ2-2; no clear D. Germline-derived CDR1 and CDR2 are WSHSY and SAAADI. The CDR3 totals 14 residues. V dropped 5 bases and J dropped 0 bases, with 7 bases sitting between them. CDR3 sequence: CASSLDTNTGELFF. The CDR3 DNA follows: TGCGCCAGCAGTCTAGATACGAACACCGGGGAGCTGTTTTTT.

The chain joins TRBV5-1 to TRBJ1-2; no clear D gene. CDR3 length: 13 residues. V was cut by 5 bases and J by 7 bases, with 15 bases left in between. The germline gives CDR1 SGHRS, CDR2 YFSETQ. Here the CDR3 reads CASSYGDSRGYTF. CDR3 bases: TGCGCCAGCAGTTATGGGGATAGTCGTGGCTACACCTTC. The entire variable domain, with the rest obtained from reference TRBV5-1 and TRBJ1-2, is as follows: KAGVTQTPRYLIKTRGQQVTLSCSPISGHRSVSWYQQTPGQGLQFLFEYFSETQRNKGNFPGRFSGRQFSNSRSEMNVSTLELGDSALYLCASSYGDSRGYTFGSGTRLTVV.

In the case of this clone: This specimen includes other DNA sequences encoding the same CDR3. This chain joins TRBV14 and TRBJ1-5; TRBD1 matches at 7 bases. V lost 3 bases, J lost 6 bases, and 2 bases stayed unmatched. Germline CDR1 is SGHDN and CDR2 is FVKESK. This CDR3 region has 13 residues. CDR3 in DNA: TGTGCCAGCAGCCAGTCAGGGGGTCAGCCCCAGCATTTT. Residues: CASSQSGGQPQHF.

This clone was seen a handful of times. This chain connects TRBV7-9 to TRBJ2-2, with 8 bases fitting TRBD1. The CDR3 spans 17 residues. CDR1 and CDR2 (germline): SEHNR, FQNEAQ (reference sequence). V lost 0 bases and J lost 3; bases outside the gene matches: 6. The CDR3 reads CASSLAFDRGDTGELFF. The CDR3 DNA reads TGTGCCAGCAGCTTAGCCTTCGACAGGGGCGACACCGGGGAGCTGTTTTTT.

Concerning this clone: With a much larger clone just one base away, this may be a read error. The sample carries other DNA sequences with the same CDR3. The chain employs TRBV7-7 and TRBJ1-1; possibly TRBD1 for D (6 bases). The CDR3 has 13 residues. Germline assignment: CDR1 SSHAT and CDR2 FNYEAQ (reference sequence). CDR3 protein: CASSLDRNTEAFF. DNA for the CDR3: TGTGCTAGCAGCTTGGACAGGAACACTGAAGCTTTCTTT.

In its sample, this clone was seen a few times. V and J are TRBV6-5 and TRBJ2-5; a weak D match, TRBD1 (5 bases). V lost 8 bases and J 5 bases, leaving 21 bases between the germline ends. The length of the CDR3 is 15 residues. Germline V gives CDR1 MNHEY, CDR2 SVGAGI. The CDR3 DNA reads TGTGCCAGCCGCCCCCCAGGGCGCCGATGGGAGACCCAGTACTTC. The encoded protein is CASRPPGRRWETQYF.

CDR3 residues: CASTPGQGTYTDTQYF. The CDR3 coding sequence is TGTGCCAGTACCCCGGGACAGGGGACCTACACAGATACGCAGTATTTT. This rearrangement joins TRBV19 to TRBJ2-3; 10 bases align to TRBD1. The CDR3 is 16 amino acids. J lost 2 bases, V lost 7 bases, and 9 bases had no gene match. Germline CDR1 is LNHDA and CDR2 is SQIVND (reference sequence).

Comment on this clone: A much larger clone lies a single base off, so this may be a read error. The sample carries other DNA sequences with the same CDR3. The CDR3 here is CASSLAGGNTGELFF. The CDR3 DNA sequence: TGTGCCAGCAGTTTAGCGGGGGGGAACACCGGGGAGCTGTTTTTT. The chain couples TRBV2 to TRBJ2-2, with 10 nucleotides matching TRBD2. The CDR3 contains 15 residues. Trimming took 5 bases from V and 1 from J; bases not matched to a gene: 1. CDR1 and CDR2 (germline): SNHLY, FYNNEI.

The gene calls are TRBV18 and TRBJ2-5, with TRBD1 identical over 8 bases. Germline-derived CDR1 and CDR2 are KGHSH and LQKENI. CDR3 length: 15 residues. Trimming cost V 1 base and J 6 bases; bases outside gene matches: 7. The CDR3 protein is CASSPRGQVGQTQYF. CDR3 sequence (DNA): TGTGCCAGCTCACCACGGGGACAGGTCGGACAGACCCAGTACTTC.

The chain couples TRBV5-4 to TRBJ2-6; D remains ambiguous. CDR3 length equals 15 residues. Trimming stripped 5 bases from V and 0 bases from J, with 9 bases between. Germline CDR1 and CDR2: SGHNT and YYREEE (reference sequence). The CDR3 DNA is TGTGCCAGCAGTTCCCTTAGCTCTGGGGCCAACGTCCTGACTTTC. This codes for CASSSLSSGANVLTF.